This TCR beta chain was sequenced in a study of cytomegalovirus exposure and HLA in healthy donors. Whole-study context: About 180 million T cells yielded 120 million or so unique TCR beta sequences, as an earlier analysis found.

PCR employed 60 Vbeta and 13 Jbeta primers. TCRdb's table, derived via immunoSEQ multiplex PCR, lists solely in-frame clones and lacks some. Among 170,000 or so clones, approximately 80% were seen once, and the ten largest hold under 5%. V lost 2 bases, J lost 4 bases, and 12 bases stayed unmatched. Germline CDR1 is MGHRA and CDR2 is YSYEKL. The CDR3 sequence is 18 residues long. This clone was counted once. Source material: PBMCs. The origin of this receptor is a man aged 18 to 30 in good health and CMV-seronegative. The rearrangement links TRBV4-1 to TRBJ2-2; 8 positions agree with TRBD1. The CDR3 nucleotides read TGCGCCAGCAGCCAACTCTTTGCAGGACAGGGTTCCACCGGGGAGCTGTTTTTT. Translated, it gives CASSQLFAGQGSTGELFF.